The 15 T cell receptor beta chains listed next were all sequenced from one sample in a study of blood T cell repertoires in COVID-19. Using immunoSEQ multiplex PCR, the repertoire was profiled, and TCRdb retains in-frame clones only, with some absent. The sample has 310,000 or so clones, just over 85% seen once. The sample comprised PBMCs or T cells enriched from blood (not recorded which). The receptors were sampled from a woman aged 18-35 years who had recovered from COVID-19.

The chain has TRBV18 and TRBJ2-7, with D possibly being TRBD2 (6 bases). Germline assignment: CDR1 KGHSH and CDR2 LQKENI. The CDR3 spans 15 residues. V dropped 3 bases and J dropped 3 bases, with 15 bases sitting between them. The CDR3 loop reads CASSPERDSNYEQYF. In DNA form, the CDR3 reads TGTGCCAGCTCACCCGAACGGGACTCTAACTACGAGCAGTACTTC.

The J gene is TRBJ1-2, the V gene TRBV7-2; D might be TRBD1 (6 bases). Trimming removed 5 bases from V and 8 bases from J, with 15 bases in between. This CDR3 has 13 amino acids. The germline gives CDR1 SGHTA, CDR2 FQGNSA. CDR3 protein: CASSPWEGEGYTF. CDR3 DNA: TGTGCCAGCAGCCCTTGGGAGGGGGAGGGCTACACCTTC.

The chain links TRBV15 to TRBJ1-5, with D hard to call. CDR1 and CDR2 from the germline V gene are LNHNV and YYDKDF (reference sequence). The CDR3 is 14 residues long. Deletions cut 0 bases from V and 1 base from J, with 4 bases between. CDR3 bases: TGTGCCACCAGCAGAGATGGCAGCAATCAGCCCCAGCATTTT. Amino acid sequence: CATSRDGSNQPQHF.

The chain combines TRBV4-1 with TRBJ1-2, with TRBD1 as a possible D gene (5 bases). This CDR3 is built from 15 residues. CDR1 and CDR2 from the germline V gene are MGHRA and YSYEKL. V was shortened by 3 bases and J by 1 base, with 12 bases between the two germline ends. The chain's CDR3 is CASSHLGGGNYGYTF. The CDR3 DNA reads TGCGCCAGCAGCCACCTCGGGGGGGGTAACTATGGCTACACCTTC.

The genes are TRBV9 and TRBJ1-6; D is ambiguous. The CDR3 loop spans 12 amino acids. Trimming removed 3 bases at V and 9 bases at J, with 7 bases between. Germline loops: CDR1 SGDLS, CDR2 YYNGEE. The CDR3 DNA is TGTGCCAGCAGCGACGGGAGTTCACCCCTCCACTTT. Its translation is CASSDGSSPLHF.

The chain employs TRBV12-3 or TRBV12-4 and TRBJ2-5, with D perhaps matching TRBD2 (6 bases). Trimming left V 1 base short and J 7 bases short, with 10 bases between. The CDR3 loop spans 13 amino acids. CDR3 protein: CASSLGGVGTQYF. For the CDR3, the DNA is TGTGCCAGCAGTTTAGGCGGGGTGGGGACCCAGTACTTC.

Note on this clone: One junction end disagrees with the germline gene, perhaps due to a read error. V is TRBV7-7 and J is TRBJ1-4; no reliable D call. Germline values: CDR1 SSHAT, CDR2 FNYEAQ (reference sequence). This CDR3 spans 15 amino acids. The CDR3 bases are TGTGCTAGCAGCTTCGGGGTATCAACTAATGAAAAACTGTTTTTT. Translation gives CASSFGVSTNEKLFF.

The J gene is TRBJ1-1, the V gene TRBV30; the D gene is possibly TRBD1 (5 bases). The CDR3 is 11 amino acids. The V end lost 4 bases, the J end lost 7 bases, and 10 bases lay between the germline ends. Per germline, CDR1 GTSNPN and CDR2 SVGIG (reference sequence). In DNA, the CDR3 is TGTGCCTGGATGGTGGGGCTTGAAGCTTTCTTT. Amino acids: CAWMVGLEAFF.

The gene calls are TRBV5-4 and TRBJ2-3, with 8 positions matching TRBD2. Germline values: CDR1 SGHNT, CDR2 YYREEE (reference sequence). The CDR3 is made up of 16 amino acids. J lost 2 bases, V lost 2 bases, and 7 bases had no gene match. The CDR3 DNA reads as TGTGCCAGCAGCTTAAAGCGGGGGCCAATCACAGATACGCAGTATTTT. Its protein product is CASSLKRGPITDTQYF.

The CDR3 DNA reads as TGTGCCAGCAGCGACAGGGGGCTTGGATTAGCTTTCTTT. Its translation: CASSDRGLGLAFF. The chain uses TRBV27 and TRBJ1-1, with TRBD1 matching over 10 bases. Germline V CDR1 and CDR2: MNHEY, SMNVEV (reference sequence). The CDR3 totals 13 residues. Losses at the gene ends were 6 bases for V and 10 bases for J; bases not matched to a gene: 8.

The chain recombines TRBV5-4 with TRBJ2-2, with 8 bases lining up with TRBD2. The germline V gene encodes CDR1 SGHNT and CDR2 YYREEE (reference sequence). The CDR3 has 15 amino acids. V was pared by 4 bases and J by 9 bases, with 11 bases of the junction left unmatched. The CDR3 region is CASSPQRESGRELFF. CDR3 bases: TGTGCCAGCAGCCCCCAGCGGGAGAGTGGGAGGGAGCTGTTTTTT.

The chain is built from TRBV19 and TRBJ2-3, with D possibly TRBD2 on 6 matching bases. Trimming pared 5 bases from V and 2 bases from J, leaving 14 bases between. This CDR3 is built from 15 residues. Germline CDR1 is LNHDA and CDR2 is SQIVND (reference sequence). The CDR3 spells CASSPGAGYTDTQYF. CDR3 coding DNA: TGTGCCAGTAGTCCTGGGGCGGGATACACAGATACGCAGTATTTT.

This clone came up once. A junction boundary mismatches the germline segment, possibly from a read error. The V call is TRBV7-2, the J call TRBJ2-7, with 8 bases that match TRBD1. CDR3 length: 15 amino acids. CDR1 SGHTA and CDR2 FQGNSA come from the germline V gene. CDR3 in DNA: TGTGCCAGCAGCGTAGCGACAGGGGCCTCCTACGAGCAGTACTTC. It codes for CASSVATGASYEQYF.

J is TRBJ1-2 and V is TRBV4-2, with D tentatively TRBD1 (6 bases). Per the germline V gene, CDR1 is LGHNA and CDR2 is YNFKEQ. Trimming left V 0 bases short and J 8 bases short, with 13 bases between. This CDR3 spans 14 amino acids. The CDR3 protein is CASSQETGRGGYTF. CDR3 in DNA: TGTGCCAGCAGCCAAGAAACAGGGCGAGGCGGCTACACCTTC.

The J gene is TRBJ1-1, the V gene TRBV28; 8 bases agree with TRBD1. The CDR3 spans 13 residues. The germline gives CDR1 MDHEN, CDR2 SYDVKM. V gave up 7 bases and J gave up 2 bases; unmatched junction bases: 3. The CDR3 DNA reads TGTGCCAGCAATGGACAGGGCAACACTGAAGCTTTCTTT. Translated: CASNGQGNTEAFF.